Sequencing of this TCR beta chain was carried out in a study of tumor-infiltrating lymphocytes in primary liver carcinoma. The length of the CDR3 is 16 residues. Looked up from germline, CDR1 is SGHAT and CDR2 is FQDESV (reference sequence). In the case of this clonotype: One junction end disagrees with the germline gene, perhaps due to a read error.

The source of the blood RNA was unsorted whole blood, and germline DNA was extracted as well. Starting from around 510 ng of total RNA, TCR beta cDNA was produced with a primer in the constant region. Slightly modified ARM-PCR, run as three nested multiplex PCR rounds, produced the TCR beta libraries. The first two PCR rounds, around 11 cycles each, used TRBV1-TRBV30 forward primers and a C-beta reverse primer. MiXCR was run by TCRdb on the multiplex PCR reads, yielding one entry per CDR3 protein. The table has about 310,000 distinct CDR3 sequences, 45% to 70% seen once. The rearrangement links TRBV11-1 to TRBJ2-2; perhaps TRBD2 as D (6 bases). The clonotype comes from a woman under 40 with primary liver carcinoma and hepatitis B virus infection. Sequencing was performed on peripheral blood. CDR3 in amino acids: CTSSLVGGTNTGELLF. In nucleotides, the CDR3 is TGTACCAGCAGCTTAGTGGGGGGTACAAACACCGGGGAGCTGTTGTTT.